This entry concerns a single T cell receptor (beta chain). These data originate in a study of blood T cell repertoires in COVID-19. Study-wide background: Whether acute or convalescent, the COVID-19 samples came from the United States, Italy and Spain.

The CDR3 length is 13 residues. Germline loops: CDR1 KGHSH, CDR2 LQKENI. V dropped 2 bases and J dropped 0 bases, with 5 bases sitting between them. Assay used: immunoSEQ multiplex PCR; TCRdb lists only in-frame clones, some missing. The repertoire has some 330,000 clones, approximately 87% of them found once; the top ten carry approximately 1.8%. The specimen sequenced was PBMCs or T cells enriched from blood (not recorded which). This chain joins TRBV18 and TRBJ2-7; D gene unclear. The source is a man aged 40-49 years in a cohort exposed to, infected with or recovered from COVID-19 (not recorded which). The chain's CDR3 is CASSPSVSYEQYF. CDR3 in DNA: TGTGCCAGCTCACCATCAGTCTCCTACGAGCAGTACTTC.